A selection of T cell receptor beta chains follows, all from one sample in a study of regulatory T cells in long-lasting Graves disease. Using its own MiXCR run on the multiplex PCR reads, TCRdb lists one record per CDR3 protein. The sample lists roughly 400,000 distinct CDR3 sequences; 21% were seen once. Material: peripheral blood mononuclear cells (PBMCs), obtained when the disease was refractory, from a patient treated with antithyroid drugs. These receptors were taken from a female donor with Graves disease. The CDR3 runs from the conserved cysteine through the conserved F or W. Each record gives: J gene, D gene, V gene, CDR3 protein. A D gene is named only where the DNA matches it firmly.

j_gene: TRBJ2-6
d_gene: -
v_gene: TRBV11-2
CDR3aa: CASSYRATRGGESGANVLTF

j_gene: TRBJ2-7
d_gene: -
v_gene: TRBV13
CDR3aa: CASSPGAGNSYEQYF

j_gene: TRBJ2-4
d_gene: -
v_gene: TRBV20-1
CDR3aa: CSARRRVENIQYF

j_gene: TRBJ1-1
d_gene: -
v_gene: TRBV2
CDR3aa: CASSVSENTEAFF

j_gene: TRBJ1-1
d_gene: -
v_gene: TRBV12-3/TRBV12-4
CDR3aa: CASRATEEAFF

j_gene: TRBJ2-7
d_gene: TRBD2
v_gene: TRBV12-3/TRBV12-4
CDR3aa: CASSLGLAEGYEQYF

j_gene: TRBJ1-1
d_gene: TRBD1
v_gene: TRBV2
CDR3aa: CASILTGVNTEAFF

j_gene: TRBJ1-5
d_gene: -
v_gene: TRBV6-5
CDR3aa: CASSYSANQPQHF

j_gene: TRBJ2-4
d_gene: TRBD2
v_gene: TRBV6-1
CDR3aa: CASSPGTSGPGNIQYF

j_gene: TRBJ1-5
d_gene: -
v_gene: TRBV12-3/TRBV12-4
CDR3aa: CASSGRRAQPQHF

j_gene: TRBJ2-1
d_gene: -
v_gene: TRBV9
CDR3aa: CASSPDLSSYNEQFF

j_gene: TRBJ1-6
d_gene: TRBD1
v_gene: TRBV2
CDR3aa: CASMPDRGILNSPLHF

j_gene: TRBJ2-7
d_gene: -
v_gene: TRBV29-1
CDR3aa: CSVLRGSGYEQYF

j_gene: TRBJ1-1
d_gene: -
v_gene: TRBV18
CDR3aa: CASSGVQGTEAFF

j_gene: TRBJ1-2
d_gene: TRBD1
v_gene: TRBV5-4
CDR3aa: CASSLRQGGGYGYTF

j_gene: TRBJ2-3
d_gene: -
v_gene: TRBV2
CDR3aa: CASSEDVGSIGDTQYF

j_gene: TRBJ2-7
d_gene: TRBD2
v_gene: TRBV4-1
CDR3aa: CASSQDRLAGVYEQYF

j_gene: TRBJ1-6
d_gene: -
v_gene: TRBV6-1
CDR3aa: CASNVVRGARNSPLHF

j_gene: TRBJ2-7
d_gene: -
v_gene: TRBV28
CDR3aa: CASSLSVRNEQYF

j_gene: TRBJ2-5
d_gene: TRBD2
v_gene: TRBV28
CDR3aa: CASSPLAGSETQYF

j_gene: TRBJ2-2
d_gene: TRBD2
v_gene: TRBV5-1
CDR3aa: CASSQTSGTYTGELFF

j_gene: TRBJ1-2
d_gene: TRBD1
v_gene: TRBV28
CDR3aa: CASSFETGGANGYTF

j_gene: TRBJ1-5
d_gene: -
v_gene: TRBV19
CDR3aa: CASSIGRTAGNQPQHF

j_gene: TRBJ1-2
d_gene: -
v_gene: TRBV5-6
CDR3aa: CASSTPGRGDYGYTF

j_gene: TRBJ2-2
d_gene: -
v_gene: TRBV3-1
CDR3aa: CASSQDIGLSAGELFF

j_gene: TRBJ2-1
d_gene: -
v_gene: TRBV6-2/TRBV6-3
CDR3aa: CASAKDIYNEQFF

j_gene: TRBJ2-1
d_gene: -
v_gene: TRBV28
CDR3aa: CASSPTSLAVNEQFF

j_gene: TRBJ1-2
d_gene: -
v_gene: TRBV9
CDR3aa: CASSGNTNGYTF

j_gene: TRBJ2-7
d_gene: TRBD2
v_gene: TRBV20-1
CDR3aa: CSARVGLAVRYEQYF

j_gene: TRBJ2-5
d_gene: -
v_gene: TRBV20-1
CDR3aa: CSARDRATVPSQYF